The next 12 T cell receptor beta chains were all read from a single sample in a study of T cells in Graves' hyperthyroidism and ophthalmopathy. TCR beta CDR3 sequences were amplified from RNA transcripts. Initially, a first-round RT-PCR of the TCR CDR3 employed the HTBI primer set. TCRdb called the multiplex PCR reads again in MiXCR, with one record for every CDR3 protein. The top ten clones hold around 4% of a sample with around 350,000 distinct CDR3 sequences, approximately 20% of them seen once. Sample: blood. Receptors originate from a woman between 18 and 29 years old with Graves' hyperthyroidism.

There are many counts of this clonotype. The V gene is TRBV20-1, the J gene TRBJ1-5; TRBD1 aligns across 7 bases. Germline CDR1 is DFQATT and CDR2 is SNEGSKA (reference sequence). This CDR3 contains 13 residues. Trimming cost V 5 bases and J 5 bases; bases outside gene matches: 6. The CDR3 sequence is CSAGGQSDQPQHF. The CDR3 DNA follows: TGCAGTGCTGGGGGACAGAGTGATCAGCCCCAGCATTTT.

This clonotype showed up many times. V gene TRBV20-1 combines with J gene TRBJ1-1; D is uncertain. CDR1 is DFQATT and CDR2 is SNEGSKA in the germline V gene (reference sequence). This CDR3 comprises 13 residues. Trimming removed 3 bases from V and 0 bases from J, with 8 bases in between. CDR3 in amino acids: CSARIRLNTEAFF. The CDR3 region has the DNA TGCAGTGCTAGGATCAGGCTGAACACTGAAGCTTTCTTT.

V and J are TRBV6-2 or TRBV6-3 and TRBJ2-7; 11 bases fit TRBD1. CDR1 and CDR2 (germline): MNHEY, SVGEGT. The trim removed 5 bases at V and 5 bases at J, leaving 14 bases unmatched. The CDR3 has 17 amino acids. The CDR3 reads CASSRDRGSSWRNEQYF. DNA for the CDR3: TGTGCCAGCAGTAGGGACAGGGGGTCTTCTTGGCGGAACGAGCAGTACTTC.

This clonotype was detected many times. As DNA, the CDR3 is TGTGCCAGCAGTTACTCGTCCGGGGACGAGCAGTACTTC. It specifies CASSYSSGDEQYF. The chain links TRBV6-5 to TRBJ2-7, with D maybe TRBD2 (5 bases). Deletions cut 0 bases from V and 5 bases from J, with 8 bases between. This CDR3 comprises 13 residues. From germline, CDR1 is MNHEY and CDR2 SVGAGI.

Turning to this clonotype: A single base separates this from a much larger clone, so it may be a read error. V is TRBV4-3 and J is TRBJ1-1, with a tentative D call TRBD1 (6 bases). Between the trimmed V and J ends, which lost 5 bases and 7 bases, there was a span of 23 bases. CDR3 length: 16 residues. Germline V CDR1 and CDR2: LGHNA, YSLEER. CDR3 sequence: CASSSYFPGGEDEAFF. CDR3 bases: TGCGCCAGCAGCTCCTACTTCCCGGGGGGCGAGGATGAAGCTTTCTTT.

This clonotype was picked up many times. The chain recombines TRBV7-9 with TRBJ2-5; D unclear. Germline CDR1 reads SEHNR; CDR2 reads FQNEAQ (reference sequence). This CDR3 is 14 amino acids long. V shed 3 bases and J shed 5 bases, with 13 bases lying between them. CDR3 in DNA: TGTGCCAGCAGCTTGGCCCCTCCTGGGGAGACCCAGTACTTC. It encodes CASSLAPPGETQYF.

This clonotype was seen a few times. This chain joins TRBV11-2 and TRBJ1-5; tentative D call: TRBD1 (5 bases). The CDR3 has 14 amino acids. The V gene lost 3 bases and the J gene lost 0 bases, with 6 bases spanning the gap. In germline, CDR1 is SGHAT, CDR2 FQNNGV. The CDR3 nucleotides read TGTGCCAGCAGCTTGGACAATAGCAATCAGCCCCAGCATTTT. It is translated as CASSLDNSNQPQHF.

This chain joins TRBV6-2 or TRBV6-3 and TRBJ1-1, with D possibly matching TRBD1 (5 bases). Looked up from germline, CDR1 is MNHEY and CDR2 is SVGEGT. V was cut by 6 bases and J by 8 bases, with 22 bases left in between. The CDR3 spans 15 residues. CDR3 sequence reads: CASSQDSTAPREAFF. The CDR3 DNA sequence: TGTGCCAGCAGCCAGGACTCGACAGCGCCTAGGGAAGCTTTCTTT.

This clonotype was detected ten times or more. The rearrangement uses TRBV6-5 and TRBJ1-1; no clear D. The length of the CDR3 is 16 residues. CDR1 is MNHEY and CDR2 is SVGAGI in the germline V gene. Deletions cut 0 bases from V and 2 bases from J, with 13 bases between. The CDR3: CASSYSYSSTNTEAFF. CDR3 sequence (DNA): TGTGCCAGCAGTTACTCGTACAGTAGTACTAACACTGAAGCTTTCTTT.

This clonotype was detected ten times or more. J is TRBJ2-5 and V is TRBV11-2; D call uncertain. From germline, CDR1 is SGHAT and CDR2 FQNNGV. CDR3 length equals 14 residues. The V and J ends lost 6 bases and 2 bases respectively, with 13 bases between them. CDR3 sequence reads: CASRPVWGQETQYF. The CDR3 nucleotides are TGTGCCAGCAGACCCGTGTGGGGTCAAGAGACCCAGTACTTC.

This clonotype was detected many times. V is TRBV9 and J is TRBJ1-2; D is unclear. Germline V gives CDR1 SGDLS, CDR2 YYNGEE. The V end lost 5 bases, the J end lost 8 bases, and 16 bases lay between the germline ends. The length of the CDR3 is 13 residues. This CDR3 reads CASSKPDSSGYTF. In DNA form, the CDR3 reads TGTGCCAGCAGTAAGCCAGATTCGTCGGGCTACACCTTC.

This clonotype has just a few counts. The genes are TRBV13 and TRBJ2-5, with D uncertain. The CDR3 covers 12 residues. Germline assignment: CDR1 PRHDT and CDR2 FYEKMQ (reference sequence). The V and J ends lost 1 base and 3 bases respectively, with 3 bases between them. The CDR3 bases are TGTGCCAGCAGCTTAGTGGAAGAGACCCAGTACTTC. Protein product: CASSLVEETQYF. Drawing the rest from reference TRBV13 and TRBJ2-5, the complete variable domain is AAGVIQSPRHLIKEKRETATLKCYPIPRHDTVYWYQQGPGQDPQFLISFYEKMQSDKGSIPDRFSAQQFSDYHSELNMSSLELGDSALYFCASSLVEETQYFGPGTRLLVL.